This T cell receptor beta chain was sequenced during a study of shared clonotypes between healthy human individuals. Points from the study as a whole: Among several donors, roughly 5% of naive CD4 clonotypes were found in common.

As regards this clone: Its antigen is undetermined.

Sequencing used immunoSEQ multiplex PCR; TCRdb keeps in-frame clones, though not all of them. The sample records millions of clones, approximately 95% being singletons. The CDR3 covers 15 residues. Unmatched junction bases numbered 8, after V lost 3 bases and J lost 9 bases. Germline V CDR1 and CDR2: SNHLY, FYNNEI. The receptor was isolated from a man between 18 and 29 years old in good health. This chain joins TRBV2 and TRBJ1-6; 7 positions match TRBD1. Sample: naive CD4+ T cells sorted from blood. Stated subset: CD45RA+ positively selected. CDR3 coding DNA: TGTGCCAGCAGTGAGACGTTAGGGGGCGTTTCACCCCTCCACTTT. Amino acid sequence: CASSETLGGVSPLHF. Supplemented by reference TRBV2 and TRBJ1-6, the full variable domain reads EPEVTQTPSHQVTQMGQEVILRCVPISNHLYFYWYRQILGQKVEFLVSFYNNEISEKSEIFDDQFSVERPDGSNFTLKIRSTKLEDSAMYFCASSETLGGVSPLHFGNGTRLTVT.